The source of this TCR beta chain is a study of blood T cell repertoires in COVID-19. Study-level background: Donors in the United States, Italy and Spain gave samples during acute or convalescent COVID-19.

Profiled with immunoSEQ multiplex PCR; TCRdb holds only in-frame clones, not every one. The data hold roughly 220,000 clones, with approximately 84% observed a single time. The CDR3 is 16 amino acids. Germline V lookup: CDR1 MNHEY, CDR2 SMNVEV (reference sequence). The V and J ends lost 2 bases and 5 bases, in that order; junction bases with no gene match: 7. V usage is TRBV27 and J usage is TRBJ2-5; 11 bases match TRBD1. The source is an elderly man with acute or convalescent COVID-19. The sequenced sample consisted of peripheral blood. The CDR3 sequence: CASSLGGTGGTETQYF. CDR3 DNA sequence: TGTGCCAGCAGTTTAGGAGGGACAGGGGGAACGGAGACCCAGTACTTC.